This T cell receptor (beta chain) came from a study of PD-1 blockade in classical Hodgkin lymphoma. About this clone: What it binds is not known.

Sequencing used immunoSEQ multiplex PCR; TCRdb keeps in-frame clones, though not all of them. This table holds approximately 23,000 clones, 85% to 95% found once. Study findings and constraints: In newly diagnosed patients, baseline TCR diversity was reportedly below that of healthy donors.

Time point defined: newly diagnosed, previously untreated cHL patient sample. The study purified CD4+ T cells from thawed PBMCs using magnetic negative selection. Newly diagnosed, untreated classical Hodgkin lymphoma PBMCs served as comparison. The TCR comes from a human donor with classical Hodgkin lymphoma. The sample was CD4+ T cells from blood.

The CDR3 region is CASSLSRPGGDEQYF. CDR3 DNA sequence: TGCGCCAGCAGCTTGTCGCGCCCGGGGGGGGACGAGCAGTACTTC. The V gene is TRBV5-1, the J gene TRBJ2-7; 8 nucleotides agree with TRBD2. Per the germline V gene, CDR1 is SGHRS and CDR2 is YFSETQ. The CDR3 has 15 amino acids. The V gene end was trimmed by 1 base and the J gene end by 5 bases; junction bases not matched to a gene: 8.